This is a list of T cell receptor beta chains from one sample in a study of T cells in Graves' hyperthyroidism and ophthalmopathy. TCRdb used MiXCR to reprocess the multiplex PCR reads, holding one entry per CDR3 protein. This sample has about 400,000 distinct CDR3 sequences; more than 13% occur once, and the top ten carry around 28%. The sequenced sample consisted of blood. The receptor set was obtained from a man aged 50 or older with Graves' ophthalmopathy. Each CDR3 is given with its conserved first and last residue. A D gene is named only where the DNA matches it firmly. Expanded clones are given a class, and other clones once, few, many or no size at all.

d_call j_call v_call clone_size cdr3_aa cdr3_nt
NA TRBJ2-6 TRBV10-3 NA CAISVGLASGANVLTF TGTGCCATCAGTGTTGGTTTGGCCTCTGGGGCCAACGTCCTGACTTTC
TRBD1 TRBJ2-1 TRBV28 NA CASRPGQGYNEQFF TGTGCCAGCAGACCGGGACAGGGATACAATGAGCAGTTCTTC
TRBD2 TRBJ2-1 TRBV28 many CASNEAGVSYNEQFF TGTGCCAGCAATGAAGCGGGAGTGTCCTACAATGAGCAGTTCTTC
TRBD1 TRBJ2-6 TRBV5-1 few CASSFGQGASGANVLTF TGCGCCAGCAGCTTCGGACAGGGGGCGTCTGGGGCCAACGTCCTGACTTTC
NA TRBJ2-1 TRBV29-1 many CSAVLLGEVNNEQFF TGCAGCGCCGTATTATTGGGGGAGGTTAACAATGAGCAGTTCTTC
NA TRBJ2-1 TRBV28 NA CASRKLQGFYNEQFF TGTGCCAGCAGGAAATTACAGGGTTTCTACAATGAGCAGTTCTTC
NA TRBJ2-5 TRBV28 NA CASIDEETQYF TGTGCCAGCATAGACGAGGAGACCCAGTACTTC
TRBD2 TRBJ2-7 TRBV7-8 NA CASSPGTSVGQYF TGTGCCAGCAGCCCAGGGACTAGCGTCGGGCAGTACTTC
TRBD2 TRBJ2-7 TRBV2 many CASMSSGRLYEQYF TGTGCCAGCATGTCTAGCGGGAGGCTCTACGAGCAGTACTTC
TRBD1 TRBJ1-5 TRBV20-1 NA CSARDSKGTGGAGSNQPQHF TGCAGTGCTAGAGATTCAAAAGGGACAGGGGGCGCCGGGAGCAATCAGCCCCAGCATTTT
NA TRBJ1-3 TRBV7-9 few CASSRTTATHSGNTIYF TGTGCCAGCAGCCGAACGACAGCCACCCACTCTGGAAACACCATATATTTT
NA TRBJ2-5 TRBV7-6 many CASSLLAWQETQYF TGTGCCAGCAGCCTATTAGCGTGGCAAGAGACCCAGTACTTC
NA TRBJ1-1 TRBV7-6 many CASSLEVRAGTEAFF TGTGCCAGCAGCTTAGAGGTCAGGGCGGGCACTGAAGCTTTCTTT
TRBD2 TRBJ2-5 TRBV5-4 NA CASSPAGTSGRGETQYF TGTGCCAGCAGCCCGGCCGGGACTAGCGGGAGAGGGGAGACCCAGTACTTC
NA TRBJ2-1 TRBV7-2 many CASSLVSRDEQFF TGTGCCAGCAGCTTAGTCTCGCGGGACGAGCAGTTCTTC
NA TRBJ1-1 TRBV7-2 many CASSFPRTNTEAFF TGTGCCAGCAGCTTTCCACGGACGAACACTGAAGCTTTCTTT
NA TRBJ2-5 TRBV7-8 many CASSLDNAPGSQYF TGTGCCAGCAGCTTAGATAACGCCCCAGGGTCCCAGTACTTC
NA TRBJ2-1 TRBV5-1 many CASSEYDEQFF TGCGCCAGCAGCGAGTACGATGAGCAGTTCTTC
TRBD2 TRBJ2-6 TRBV12-3/TRBV12-4 few CASSRLAGVSGANVLTF TGTGCCAGCAGTAGACTAGCGGGAGTATCTGGGGCCAACGTCCTGACTTTC
TRBD1 TRBJ2-2 TRBV29-1 NA CSVERDRGSAGELFF TGCAGCGTTGAGCGGGACAGGGGATCGGCCGGGGAGCTGTTTTTT
TRBD2 TRBJ2-5 TRBV20-1 NA CSAPRAFATSGPQETQYF TGCAGTGCTCCTCGGGCCTTCGCGACTAGCGGGCCCCAAGAGACCCAGTACTTC
TRBD1 TRBJ1-5 TRBV6-1 NA CASIEDRPYQPQHF TGTGCCAGCATCGAGGACAGGCCGTATCAGCCCCAGCATTTT
TRBD2 TRBJ2-7 TRBV20-1 NA CSARVGGGFYEQYF TGCAGTGCTAGAGTTGGGGGGGGGTTCTACGAGCAGTACTTC
NA TRBJ1-5 TRBV20-1 NA CSAERGNQPQHF TGCAGTGCCGAACGGGGGAATCAGCCCCAGCATTTT
NA TRBJ1-5 TRBV4-1 few CASSPRTEYSNQPQHF TGCGCCAGCAGCCCTCGGACAGAATATAGCAATCAGCCCCAGCATTTT
TRBD1 TRBJ1-1 TRBV11-1 many CASSPQTGGYTEAFF TGTGCCAGCAGCCCACAGACAGGGGGCTACACTGAAGCTTTCTTT
NA TRBJ1-1 TRBV9 NA CASSGGFKGTEAFF TGTGCCAGCAGCGGAGGGTTCAAGGGCACTGAAGCTTTCTTT
TRBD2 TRBJ2-5 TRBV6-1 few CASHASGMWQETQYF TGTGCCAGTCACGCAAGCGGGATGTGGCAAGAGACCCAGTACTTC
NA TRBJ2-2 TRBV5-1 few CASSYRKELFF TGCGCCAGCAGCTACCGGAAGGAGCTGTTTTTT
NA TRBJ1-1 TRBV19 many CASSQRQLGVNTEAFF TGTGCCAGTAGTCAAAGACAGTTGGGGGTGAACACTGAAGCTTTCTTT
NA TRBJ2-3 TRBV7-9 many CASSFGPTDTQYF TGTGCCAGCAGCTTTGGGCCCACAGATACGCAGTATTTT
NA TRBJ2-1 TRBV3-1 many CASSRGSYNKQFF TGTGCCAGCAGCCGAGGGAGTTACAATAAGCAGTTCTTC